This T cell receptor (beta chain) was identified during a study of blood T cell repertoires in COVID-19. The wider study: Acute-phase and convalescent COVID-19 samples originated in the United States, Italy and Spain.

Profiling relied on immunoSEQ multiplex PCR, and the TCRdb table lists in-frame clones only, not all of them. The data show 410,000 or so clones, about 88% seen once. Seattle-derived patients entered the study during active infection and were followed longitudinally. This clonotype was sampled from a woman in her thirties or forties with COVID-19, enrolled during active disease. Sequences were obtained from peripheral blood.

This CDR3 reads CASTTDRTNQPQHF. The CDR3 coding sequence is TGTGCCAGTACCACGGACAGGACGAATCAGCCCCAGCATTTT. The V gene is TRBV19, the J gene TRBJ1-5; 7 bases match TRBD1. The CDR3 consists of 14 residues. J gave up 4 bases and V 7 bases, and 7 bases lay outside the gene matches. Germline V gene sequence: CDR1 LNHDA, CDR2 SQIVND (reference sequence).